Many counts were recorded for the clone carrying this TCR beta chain. Antigen specificity is unknown. This CDR3 has 15 amino acids. The V end was cut by 0 bases, the J end by 4 bases, with 12 bases between. CDR1 and CDR2 (germline): ENHRY, SYGVKD. The entry originates in a study of shared clonotypes between healthy human individuals. Overall study findings and caveats: Estimated richness values were generally larger in naive subsets than in memory subsets. Shared clonotypes across all four donors exceeded non-shared ones in generation probability. Although depth was large, rarefaction showed that sequencing of the sorted subsets was incomplete.

The authors' processing: ImmunoSEQ sequences covered only the junction and lacked quality scores; filtering therefore differed. Libraries were prepared by immunoSEQ multiplex PCR; TCRdb keeps only in-frame clonotypes and omits some of them. The V and J calls and the clone size are those of that table, but D and trimming were determined from the DNA. The data hold more than 900,000 clones, with around 78% observed a single time. The sequence was collected from a man younger than 35 in good health. Some clones in this sample may be carry-over from other donors' samples. The chain employs TRBV10-3 and TRBJ1-1; no clear D gene. The sample was memory CD4+ T cells from PBMCs. Subset of the sample: CD45RA-negative fraction. The CDR3 spells CAISESKWEGTEAFF. DNA of the CDR3: TGTGCCATCAGTGAGTCGAAATGGGAAGGCACTGAAGCTTTCTTT.